These 10 T cell receptor beta chains originate from one sample sequenced in a study of human T cells and chemical hapten exposure. MiXCR, applied by TCRdb to the RACE reads, yields one record per CDR3 protein. The table shows about 160,000 distinct CDR3 sequences, with 25% to 35% occurring only once. Described time point: patch test 3, about 24 weeks after DPC sensitization. Specified treatment: therapeutic diphenylcyclopropenone sensitization with weekly scalp DPC. Sequencing used whole blood, obtained in connection with sensitization to the hapten diphenylcyclopropenone (DPC). These receptors all stem from a woman younger than 30 with alopecia areata. Some clones in this sample may be carry-over from other donors' samples.

The chain uses TRBV4-1 and TRBJ2-1, with TRBD2 matching over 9 bases. The CDR3 spans 19 residues. Unmatched junction bases numbered 17, after V lost 1 base and J lost 7 bases. CDR1 and CDR2 (germline): MGHRA, YSYEKL. The CDR3 DNA reads TGCGCCAGCAGCCAAGCTGTTGTGACTAGCGGCCTCCGTTGGAATGAGCAGTTCTTC. It is translated as CASSQAVVTSGLRWNEQFF.

The CDR3 loop is CASSRADRVYEQYF. DNA of the CDR3: TGCGCCAGCAGCCGAGCCGACAGGGTCTACGAGCAGTACTTC. The V and J genes are TRBV4-3 and TRBJ2-7; 7 nucleotides match TRBD1. From germline, CDR1 is LGHNA and CDR2 YSLEER. The CDR3 is 14 residues long. With V trimmed by 4 bases and J by 3 bases, 6 bases remained unmatched.

This clonotype has more than one count but fewer than ten. The rearrangement links TRBV6-2 or TRBV6-3 to TRBJ2-7, with TRBD1 matching 9 bases. Germline V gives CDR1 MNHEY, CDR2 SVGEGT. The CDR3 is 12 amino acids. With 5 bases clipped from V and 6 bases from J, the junction kept 2 bases outside the gene matches. The CDR3 DNA follows: TGTGCCAGCAGTCCGGACAGGGGCGAGCAGTACTTC. Translation: CASSPDRGEQYF.

In its sample, this clonotype was seen a few times. The chain recombines TRBV6-2 or TRBV6-3 with TRBJ2-1, with 7 bases fitting TRBD1. The CDR3 length is 14 residues. The V segment lost 5 bases and the J segment 15 bases; nucleotides outside the gene matches: 16. CDR1 MNHEY and CDR2 SVGEGT come from the germline V gene. The CDR3: CASSRNRGPTSTFF. The CDR3 DNA sequence: TGTGCCAGCAGTCGCAACAGGGGCCCCACCTCTACGTTCTTC.

This clonotype has a handful of counts. This chain joins TRBV2 and TRBJ1-5; 11 bases match TRBD1. The CDR3 has 16 residues. Germline V CDR1 and CDR2: SNHLY, FYNNEI. V was pared by 6 bases and J by 1 base, with 5 bases of the junction left unmatched. The CDR3 DNA sequence: TGTGCCAGCAGGGGGACAGGGGGTGCGAGCAATCAGCCCCAGCATTTT. The encoded protein is CASRGTGGASNQPQHF.

The V and J genes are TRBV2 and TRBJ1-2; tentative D call: TRBD1 (6 bases). V was shortened by 6 bases and J by 7 bases, with 15 bases between the two germline ends. Germline CDR1 SNHLY, CDR2 FYNNEI. The CDR3 runs to 13 residues. CDR3 bases: TGTGCCAGCAGCGGGCGGACAGTCGCTGGCTACACCTTC. Protein sequence: CASSGRTVAGYTF.

The chain combines TRBV18 with TRBJ2-2; 7 positions agree with TRBD2. With 3 bases clipped from V and 2 bases from J, the junction kept 3 bases outside the gene matches. The CDR3 runs to 15 residues. From germline, CDR1 is KGHSH and CDR2 LQKENI. The CDR3 region has the DNA TGTGCCAGCTCACCTCTAGCGGCCAACACCGGGGAGCTGTTTTTT. This gives the protein CASSPLAANTGELFF.

This clonotype has a handful of counts. This chain links TRBV7-9 with TRBJ2-1; D may be TRBD2 (6 bases). The CDR3 spans 14 residues. Germline V gene lookup returns CDR1 SEHNR and CDR2 FQNEAQ (reference sequence). V was shortened by 3 bases and J by 4 bases, with 10 bases between the two germline ends. CDR3 DNA sequence: TGTGCCAGCAGCTTGGAGAGCGGGTACAATGAGCAGTTCTTC. It encodes CASSLESGYNEQFF. Together with reference TRBV7-9 and TRBJ2-1, the CDR3 gives the full variable domain: DTGVSQNPRHKITKRGQNVTFRCDPISEHNRLYWYRQTLGQGPEFLTYFQNEAQLEKSRLLSDRFSAERPKGSFSTLEIQRTEQGDSAMYLCASSLESGYNEQFFGPGTRLTVL.

This clonotype was seen a handful of times. This rearrangement joins TRBV15 to TRBJ2-3, with TRBD2 matching 9 bases. This CDR3 is built from 16 residues. Trimming at V came to 1 base and at J to 4 bases, leaving 6 bases not matched to a gene. CDR1 and CDR2 (germline): LNHNV, YYDKDF (reference sequence). CDR3 nucleotide sequence: TGTGCCACCAGCAGAGCTTTCGGCGGGAGGGCAGATACGCAGTATTTT. Amino acid sequence: CATSRAFGGRADTQYF.

Only a few counts were recorded for this clonotype. J is TRBJ2-3 and V is TRBV4-2; D call uncertain. V lost 4 bases to trimming and J lost 4 bases, with 9 bases between them. Germline CDR1 and CDR2: LGHNA and YNFKEQ. The CDR3 contains 13 residues. For the CDR3, the DNA is TGTGCCAGCAGCCCAACGGTGTCAGATACGCAGTATTTT. This sequence encodes CASSPTVSDTQYF.